This record concerns one T cell receptor beta chain sequence. Distinct nucleotide sequences in the sample also encode this CDR3. The sample originates from a study of blood T cell repertoires in COVID-19. Looking at the study overall: Material from acute and convalescent COVID-19 was sourced from the United States, Italy and Spain.

The method was immunoSEQ multiplex PCR; TCRdb's version includes in-frame clones alone and lacks a portion of them. The table has 200,000 to 250,000 clones, 87% seen once. The sample taken for sequencing was PBMCs or T cells enriched from blood (not recorded which). The clonotype comes from a man aged 30-40 years who had recovered from COVID-19.

The CDR3 here is CASSELRSTEAFF. The CDR3 nucleotides are TGTGCCAGCAGCGAATTACGGAGCACTGAAGCTTTCTTT. The chain has TRBV5-5 and TRBJ1-1; D not resolved. This CDR3 contains 13 residues. The ends were cut back, 4 bases at V and 4 bases at J, with 11 bases in the middle. From germline, CDR1 is SGHKS and CDR2 YYEKEE (reference sequence).